This TCR beta chain emerged from a study of CD8 T cells in ankylosing spondylitis. In making TCR beta libraries, quantitative 5'-RACE with molecular barcodes was used. TCRdb called the 5' RACE reads again in MiXCR, with one record for every CDR3 protein. The table has about 280,000 distinct CDR3 sequences, roughly 20% seen once. For this clonotype: Its specificity is unknown.

Study-wide findings and caveats: Within matched ankylosing spondylitis synovial fluid, disease-linked clones were reportedly significantly enriched.

J gave up 3 bases and V 2 bases, and 2 bases lay outside the gene matches. CDR1 LGHDT and CDR2 YNNKEL come from the germline V gene (reference sequence). This CDR3 region has 14 residues. V gene TRBV3-1 combines with J gene TRBJ1-2; 8 bases fit TRBD1. The receptor's source is a male donor with ankylosing spondylitis or in good health (not recorded which). The specimen sequenced was blood, either unsorted or a sorted T cell fraction (not recorded which). CDR3 sequence reads: CASSQRGQDYGYTF. The CDR3 DNA is TGTGCCAGCAGCCAACGGGGACAGGACTATGGCTACACCTTC.